This TCR beta chain was captured in a study of PD-L1 blockade in urothelial cancer. Overall study context: The authors examined blood 3 weeks (second dose) and 6 weeks after treatment start.

This table comes from immunoSEQ multiplex PCR, and its TCRdb copy is limited to in-frame clones, with some not included. The table records 58,000 or so clones, about 76% of them present only once. Time point described: pretreatment peripheral blood. Unmatched junction bases numbered 7, after V lost 5 bases and J lost 6 bases. CDR3 length: 13 amino acids. The germline V gene has CDR1 SGHTA and CDR2 FQGNSA. The material sequenced was PBMCs, taken around atezolizumab (anti-PD-L1) treatment. This chain uses TRBV7-2 with TRBJ2-7, with 7 positions matching TRBD1. This clonotype originated in a man between 70 and 80 years old with urothelial cancer. The CDR3 DNA follows: TGTGCCAGCAGCGGCCCGGGACAGACCGAGCAGTACTTC. Its translation: CASSGPGQTEQYF.